This TCR beta chain was identified in a study of CD8+ T cells in alopecia areata. This clone came up a few times. The antigen remains undetermined. Trimming cost V 7 bases and J 4 bases, with 12 bases left between them. The CDR3 has 13 residues. CDR1 is MGHDK and CDR2 is SYGVNS in the germline V gene. RNA extraction and reverse transcription yielded cDNA as sequencing template. Using immunoSEQ multiplex PCR, the repertoire was profiled, and TCRdb retains in-frame clones only, with some absent. The sample carries some 96,000 clones, 60% to 75% recorded once. Indicated treatment: oral pan-JAK inhibitor, 5-10 mg twice daily. Study outcomes and limitations: Compared with normal scalp, lesional scalp had higher clonality and more expanded CD8+ clones.

This TCR derives from a human donor with alopecia areata. The chain carries TRBV25-1 and TRBJ2-3; D is perhaps TRBD1 or TRBD2 (6 bases each). The material was CD8+ T cells sorted from blood, obtained at week 4, from a patient treated with tofacitinib. This chain's CDR3 is CASTPGGPDTQYF. In DNA, the CDR3 is TGTGCCAGCACCCCCGGGGGCCCAGATACGCAGTATTTT.